This record concerns one T cell receptor (beta chain) sequence. The data are from a study of control samples from healthy donors and cancer patients. Profiling relied on immunoSEQ multiplex PCR, and the TCRdb table lists in-frame clones only, not all of them. In the table there are about 48,000 clones, roughly 92% of which are singletons. This CDR3 is built from 16 residues. V shed 2 bases, J shed 9 bases, and the junction held 7 bases outside the gene matches. Germline V gene data show CDR1 as MNHEY and CDR2 as SVGEGT. The clonotype originates from a woman aged 45-65 years with head and neck cancer. Specimen: PBMCs. The J gene is TRBJ2-3, the V gene TRBV6-2 or TRBV6-3, with TRBD2 matching 14 bases. CDR3 amino acids: CASSYAGTSGRVTQYF. Here the CDR3 DNA reads TGTGCCAGCAGTTACGCCGGGACTAGCGGGAGAGTGACGCAGTATTTT.